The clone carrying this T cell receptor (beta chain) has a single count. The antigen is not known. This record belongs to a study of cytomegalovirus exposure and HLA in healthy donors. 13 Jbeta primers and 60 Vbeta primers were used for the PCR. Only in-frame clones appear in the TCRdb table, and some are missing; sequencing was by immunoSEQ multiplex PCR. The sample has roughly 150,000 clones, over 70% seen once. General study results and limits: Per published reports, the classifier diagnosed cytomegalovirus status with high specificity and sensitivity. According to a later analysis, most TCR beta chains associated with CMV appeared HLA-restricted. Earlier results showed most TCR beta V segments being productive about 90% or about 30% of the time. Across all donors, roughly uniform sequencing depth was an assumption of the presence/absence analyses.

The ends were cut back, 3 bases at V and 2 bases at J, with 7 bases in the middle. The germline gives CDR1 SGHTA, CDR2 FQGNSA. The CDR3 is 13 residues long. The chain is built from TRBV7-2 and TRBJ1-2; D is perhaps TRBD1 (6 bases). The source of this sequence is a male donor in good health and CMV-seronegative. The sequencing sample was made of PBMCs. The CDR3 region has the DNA TGTGCCAGCAGCTTTAGGGGGAACTATGGCTACACCTTC. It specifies CASSFRGNYGYTF.